The subject of this entry is one T cell receptor beta chain. Its antigen is undetermined. The PBMCs studied were ones that came from 10 ml fresh peripheral blood. The data are from a study of T cells in Graves' hyperthyroidism and ophthalmopathy. Germline trimming cut 3 bases from V and 2 bases from J; bases unmatched to any gene: 10. The germline CDR1 and CDR2 sequences are MGHRA and YSYEKL. The CDR3 is 19 residues long. Findings and limits, study-wide: In blood, most of the thyroid clonotypes expanded above 0.001 were also present.

What was amplified from RNA transcripts were TCR beta CDR3 regions. The HTBI set primed first-round TCR CDR3 RT-PCR. TCRdb called the multiplex PCR reads again in MiXCR, with one record for every CDR3 protein. The data show about 590,000 distinct CDR3 sequences, around a sixth seen once. This clonotype was sampled from a woman in her twenties or thirties with Graves' hyperthyroidism. Sequencing was carried out using blood. This chain uses TRBV4-1 with TRBJ2-1, with 13 nucleotides matching TRBD2. This chain's CDR3 is CASSHLRTSGRAPYNEQFF. The CDR3 DNA is TGCGCCAGCAGCCATCTTCGAACTAGCGGGAGGGCCCCCTACAATGAGCAGTTCTTC.